This T cell receptor (beta chain) was identified in a study of cytomegalovirus exposure and HLA in healthy donors. The overall study: Earlier, almost 120 million unique TCR beta sequences were recovered from approximately 180 million T cells by an analysis. Findings and caveats of the study: Most TCRs appeared rarely, but some public TCRs recurred in many donors. According to the study, roughly 180 TCR beta chains were cytomegalovirus-associated. 87-base-pair reads could not separate some V segments, including TRBV6-2 and TRBV6-3.

This clone was found a few times. The antigen remains undetermined. The PCR had 60 Vbeta and 13 Jbeta primers. Assay used: immunoSEQ multiplex PCR; TCRdb lists only in-frame clones, some missing. The sample lists 150,000 to 200,000 clones; about 80% were seen once. With V trimmed by 6 bases and J by 4 bases, 10 bases remained unmatched. Per germline, CDR1 SNHLY and CDR2 FYNNEI. The CDR3 contains 16 residues. The sample consisted of PBMCs. This clonotype was obtained from a woman aged 50 to 65 in good health and CMV-seropositive. The chain combines TRBV2 with TRBJ2-3, with 10 bases that match TRBD1. Here the CDR3 reads CASRGGQGGKADTQYF. CDR3 in DNA: TGTGCCAGCAGGGGAGGACAGGGGGGGAAGGCAGATACGCAGTATTTT.